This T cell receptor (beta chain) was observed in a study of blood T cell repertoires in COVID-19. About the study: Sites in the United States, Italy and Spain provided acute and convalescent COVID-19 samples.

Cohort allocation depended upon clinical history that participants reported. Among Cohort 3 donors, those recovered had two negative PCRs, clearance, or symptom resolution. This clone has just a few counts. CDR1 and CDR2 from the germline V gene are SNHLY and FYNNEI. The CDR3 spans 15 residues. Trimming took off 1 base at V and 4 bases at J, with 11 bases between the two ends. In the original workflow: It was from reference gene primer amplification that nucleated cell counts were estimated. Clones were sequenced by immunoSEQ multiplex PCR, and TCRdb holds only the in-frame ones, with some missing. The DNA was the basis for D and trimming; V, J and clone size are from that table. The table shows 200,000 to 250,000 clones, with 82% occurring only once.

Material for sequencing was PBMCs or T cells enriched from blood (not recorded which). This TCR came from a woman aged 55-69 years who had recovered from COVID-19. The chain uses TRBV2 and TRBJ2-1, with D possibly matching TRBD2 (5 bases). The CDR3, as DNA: TGTGCCAGCAGTGAAGTCCTTGGGAGTTACAATGAGCAGTTCTTC. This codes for CASSEVLGSYNEQFF.